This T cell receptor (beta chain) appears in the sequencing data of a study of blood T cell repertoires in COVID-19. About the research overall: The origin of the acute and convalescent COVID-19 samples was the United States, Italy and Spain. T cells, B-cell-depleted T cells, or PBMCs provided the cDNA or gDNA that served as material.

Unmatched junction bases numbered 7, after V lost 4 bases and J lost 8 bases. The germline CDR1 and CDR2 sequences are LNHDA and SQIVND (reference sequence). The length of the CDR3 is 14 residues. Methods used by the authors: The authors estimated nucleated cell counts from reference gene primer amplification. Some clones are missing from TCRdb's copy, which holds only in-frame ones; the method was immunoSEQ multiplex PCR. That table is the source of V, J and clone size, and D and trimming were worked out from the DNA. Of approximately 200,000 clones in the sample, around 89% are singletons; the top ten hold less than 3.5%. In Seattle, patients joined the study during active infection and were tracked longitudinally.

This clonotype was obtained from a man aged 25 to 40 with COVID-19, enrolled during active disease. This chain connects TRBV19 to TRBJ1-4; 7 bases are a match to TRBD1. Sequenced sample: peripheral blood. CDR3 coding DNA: TGTGCCAGTAGTAAGACAGGGATCAAGGAAAAACTGTTTTTT. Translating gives CASSKTGIKEKLFF. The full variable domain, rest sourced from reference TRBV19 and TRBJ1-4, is DGGITQSPKYLFRKEGQNVTLSCEQNLNHDAMYWYRQDPGQGLRLIYYSQIVNDFQKGDIAEGYSVSREKKESFPLTVTSAQKNPTAFYLCASSKTGIKEKLFFGSGTQLSVL.